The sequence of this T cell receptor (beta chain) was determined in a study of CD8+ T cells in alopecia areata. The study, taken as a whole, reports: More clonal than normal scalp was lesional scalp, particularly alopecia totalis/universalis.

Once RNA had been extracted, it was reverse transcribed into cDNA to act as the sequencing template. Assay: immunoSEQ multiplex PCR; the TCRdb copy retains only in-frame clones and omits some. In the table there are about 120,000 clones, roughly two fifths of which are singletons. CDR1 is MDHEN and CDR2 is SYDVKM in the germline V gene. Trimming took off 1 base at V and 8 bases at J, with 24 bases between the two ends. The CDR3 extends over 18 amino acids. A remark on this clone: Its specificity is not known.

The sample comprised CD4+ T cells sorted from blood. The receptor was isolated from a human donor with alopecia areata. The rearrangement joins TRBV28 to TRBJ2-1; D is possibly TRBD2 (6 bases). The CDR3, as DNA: TGTGCCAGCAGTTTATCCGTGGGGGTCGGAGGGCCGAGGGATGAGCAGTTCTTC. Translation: CASSLSVGVGGPRDEQFF.